This TCR beta chain was observed in a study of shared clonotypes between healthy human individuals. There are 14 residues in the CDR3. In germline, CDR1 is SGHRS, CDR2 YFSETQ. V trimming: 5 bases; J trimming: 8 bases; junction bases outside the gene matches: 12. Produced via immunoSEQ multiplex PCR; TCRdb's table is partial and in-frame only. Found here are some 1 million clones, approximately 70% of them singletons; the top ten hold about 1.5%. The V call is TRBV5-1, the J call TRBJ2-5; 7 bases fit TRBD1. What was sequenced was memory CD4+ T cells sorted from blood. Subset in this sample: CD45RA-negative fraction. The TCR was taken from a young man in good health. The CDR3 loop is CASRSPGQPNTQYF. CDR3 DNA sequence: TGCGCCAGCAGGTCCCCGGGACAGCCGAATACCCAGTACTTC. The complete variable domain, with remaining parts taken from reference TRBV5-1 and TRBJ2-5, reads KAGVTQTPRYLIKTRGQQVTLSCSPISGHRSVSWYQQTPGQGLQFLFEYFSETQRNKGNFPGRFSGRQFSNSRSEMNVSTLELGDSALYLCASRSPGQPNTQYFGPGTRLLVL.